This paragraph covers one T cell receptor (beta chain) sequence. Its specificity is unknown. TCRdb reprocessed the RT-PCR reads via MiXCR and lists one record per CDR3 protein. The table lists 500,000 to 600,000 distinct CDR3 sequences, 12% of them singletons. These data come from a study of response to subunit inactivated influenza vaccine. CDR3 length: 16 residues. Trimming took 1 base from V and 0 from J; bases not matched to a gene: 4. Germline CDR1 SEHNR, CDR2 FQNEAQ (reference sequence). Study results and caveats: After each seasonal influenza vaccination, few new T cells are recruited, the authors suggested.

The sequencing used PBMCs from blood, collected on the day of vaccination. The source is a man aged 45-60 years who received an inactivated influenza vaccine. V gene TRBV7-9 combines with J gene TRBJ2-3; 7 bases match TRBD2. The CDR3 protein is CASSLDHGGSTDTQYF. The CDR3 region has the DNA TGTGCCAGCAGCTTAGATCACGGGGGGAGCACAGATACGCAGTATTTT. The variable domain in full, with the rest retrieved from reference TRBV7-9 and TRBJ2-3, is DTGVSQNPRHKITKRGQNVTFRCDPISEHNRLYWYRQTLGQGPEFLTYFQNEAQLEKSRLLSDRFSAERPKGSFSTLEIQRTEQGDSAMYLCASSLDHGGSTDTQYFGPGTRLTVL.